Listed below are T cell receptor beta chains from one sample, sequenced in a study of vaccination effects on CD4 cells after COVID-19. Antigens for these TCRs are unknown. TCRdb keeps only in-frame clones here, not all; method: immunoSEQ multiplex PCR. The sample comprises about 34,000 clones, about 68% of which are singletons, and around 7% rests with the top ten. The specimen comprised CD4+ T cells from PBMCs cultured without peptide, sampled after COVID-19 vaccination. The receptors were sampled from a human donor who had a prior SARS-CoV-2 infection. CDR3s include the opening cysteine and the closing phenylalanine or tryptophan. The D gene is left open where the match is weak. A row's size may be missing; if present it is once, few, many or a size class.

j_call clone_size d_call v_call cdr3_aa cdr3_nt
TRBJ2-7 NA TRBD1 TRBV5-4 CASSSKTGTGVHEQYF TGTGCCAGCAGCTCCAAGACCGGGACAGGGGTCCACGAGCAGTACTTC
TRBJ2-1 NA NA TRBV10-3 CAISGGEAQFF TGTGCCATCAGCGGCGGGGAGGCGCAGTTCTTC
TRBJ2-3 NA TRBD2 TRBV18 CASSPSLAGGGTDTQYF TGTGCCAGCTCACCGTCCCTAGCGGGGGGTGGCACAGATACGCAGTATTTT
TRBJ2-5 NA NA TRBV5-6 CASSLGTRDGRAQYF TGTGCCAGCAGCTTGGGGACCAGGGATGGAAGGGCCCAGTACTTC
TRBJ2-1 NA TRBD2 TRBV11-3 CATTSGSSSYNEQFF TGTGCCACGACTAGCGGGAGCAGCTCCTACAATGAGCAGTTCTTC
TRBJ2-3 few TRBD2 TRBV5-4 CASSLVKRLAGGVDTQYF TGTGCCAGCAGCTTGGTTAAGCGACTAGCGGGAGGTGTAGATACGCAGTATTTT
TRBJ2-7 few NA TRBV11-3 CASSLLVLGPKISYEQYF TGTGCCAGCAGCTTATTGGTCTTGGGACCCAAGATATCCTACGAGCAGTACTTC
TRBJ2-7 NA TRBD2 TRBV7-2 CASSFDRTSGGEQYF TGTGCCAGCAGCTTTGATCGGACTAGCGGAGGCGAGCAGTACTTC
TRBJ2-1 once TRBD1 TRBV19 CASSTDRGVGEQFF TGTGCCAGTAGCACGGACAGGGGTGTCGGTGAGCAGTTCTTC
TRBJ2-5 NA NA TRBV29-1 CSVEDQGVFQETQYF TGCAGCGTTGAAGATCAAGGGGTTTTCCAAGAGACCCAGTACTTC
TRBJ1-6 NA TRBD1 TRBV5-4 CASSSVDREYNSPLHF TGTGCCAGCAGCTCGGTGGACAGGGAGTATAATTCACCCCTCCACTTT
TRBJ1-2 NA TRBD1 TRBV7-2 CASSLYPHYDRGDGYTF TGTGCCAGCAGCTTATATCCCCATTACGACAGGGGTGATGGCTACACCTTC
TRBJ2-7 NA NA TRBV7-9 CASSLAGTYEQYF TGTGCCAGCAGCTTAGCGGGCACCTACGAGCAGTACTTC
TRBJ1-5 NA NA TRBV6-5 CASSYSKVQPQHF TGTGCCAGCAGTTACTCGAAAGTTCAGCCCCAGCATTTT
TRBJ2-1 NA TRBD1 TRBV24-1 CATSRDRGAYNEQFF TGTGCCACCAGCCGGGACAGGGGGGCCTACAATGAGCAGTTCTTC
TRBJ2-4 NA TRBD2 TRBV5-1 CASSLDASGGNIQYF TGCGCCAGCAGCTTGGATGCTAGCGGGGGAAACATTCAGTACTTC
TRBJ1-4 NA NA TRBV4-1 CASSQEWRQVNEKLFF TGCGCCAGCAGCCAAGAGTGGAGACAAGTTAATGAAAAACTGTTTTTT
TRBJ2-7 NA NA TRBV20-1 CSASNLIDYEQYF TGCAGTGCTAGTAACCTAATCGACTACGAGCAGTACTTC
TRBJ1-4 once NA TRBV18 CASSPAGDEKLFF TGTGCCAGCTCACCGGCGGGGGATGAAAAACTGTTTTTT
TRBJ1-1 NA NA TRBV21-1 CASSKAARGGVYGVTEAFF TGTGCCAGCAGCAAGGCGGCCAGGGGGGGCGTTTATGGGGTCACTGAAGCTTTCTTT
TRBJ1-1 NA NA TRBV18 CASSPTTFDTEAFF TGTGCCAGCTCACCCACCACGTTTGACACTGAAGCTTTCTTT
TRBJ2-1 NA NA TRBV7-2 CASSLNREREQFF TGTGCCAGCAGCTTAAATCGGGAGCGGGAGCAGTTCTTC
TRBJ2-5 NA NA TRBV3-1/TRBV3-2 CASSQFLTRGTGPDLETQYF TGTGCCAGCAGCCAATTCTTGACTAGAGGGACCGGCCCGGATCTGGAGACCCAGTACTTC
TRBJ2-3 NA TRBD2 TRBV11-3 CASSSGLAGDPIRDTQYF TGTGCCAGCAGCTCGGGACTAGCGGGGGACCCGATAAGGGATACGCAGTATTTT
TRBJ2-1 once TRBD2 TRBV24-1 CATSDPSSGGANNEQFF TGTGCCACCAGTGATCCTTCTTCGGGGGGAGCTAACAATGAGCAGTTCTTC
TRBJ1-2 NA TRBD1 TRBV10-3 CAILRQGGGYTF TGTGCCATCCTTAGACAGGGGGGTGGCTACACCTTC
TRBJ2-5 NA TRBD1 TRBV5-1 CASSPDRVAETQYF TGCGCCAGCAGCCCGGACAGGGTAGCGGAGACCCAGTACTTC
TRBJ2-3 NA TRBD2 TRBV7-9 CASSKRLAGGSDTQYF TGTGCCAGCAGCAAACGATTAGCGGGAGGGTCAGATACGCAGTATTTT
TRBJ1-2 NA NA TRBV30 CAWSVQGVYGYTF TGTGCCTGGAGTGTACAGGGTGTCTATGGCTACACCTTC
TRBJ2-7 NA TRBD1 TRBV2 CASSIDRGPYEQYF TGTGCCAGCAGTATCGACAGGGGCCCCTACGAGCAGTACTTC
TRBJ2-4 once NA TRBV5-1 CASSLEGHRLLAKNIQYF TGCGCCAGCAGCTTGGAAGGACACAGACTCCTAGCCAAAAACATTCAGTACTTC
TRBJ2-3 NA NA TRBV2 CASRVSQGGIDTQYF TGTGCCAGCCGGGTTAGCCAGGGAGGAATCGATACGCAGTATTTT
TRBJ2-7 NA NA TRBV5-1 CASSLDRFGEQYF TGCGCCAGCAGCTTGGACAGGTTCGGCGAGCAGTACTTC
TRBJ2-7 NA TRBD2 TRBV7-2 CASSMGLADTYEQYF TGTGCCAGCAGCATGGGACTAGCGGATACCTACGAGCAGTACTTC
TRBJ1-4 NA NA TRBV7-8 CASSQKQANGEKLFF TGTGCCAGCAGCCAAAAACAGGCTAATGGGGAAAAACTGTTTTTT
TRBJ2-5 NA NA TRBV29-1 CSVASGIGTQYF TGCAGCGTTGCTTCGGGGATCGGGACCCAGTACTTC
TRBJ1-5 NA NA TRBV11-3 CASSSRDGSNQPQHF TGTGCCAGCAGCTCGAGGGACGGTAGCAATCAGCCCCAGCATTTT
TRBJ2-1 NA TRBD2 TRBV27 CASSGRAHNEQFF TGTGCCAGCAGCGGGAGGGCCCACAATGAGCAGTTCTTC
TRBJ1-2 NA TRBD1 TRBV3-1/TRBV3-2 CASSQWTGEDGYTF TGTGCCAGCAGTCAGTGGACAGGGGAAGATGGCTACACCTTC
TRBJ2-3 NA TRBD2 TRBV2 CASASGGTDTQYF TGTGCCAGCGCTAGCGGGGGGACAGATACGCAGTATTTT
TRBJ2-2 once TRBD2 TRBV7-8 CASSLGRSGDTGELFF TGTGCCAGCAGCTTAGGTCGAAGCGGGGACACCGGGGAGCTGTTTTTT
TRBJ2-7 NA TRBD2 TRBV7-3 CASSLGLAGTGEQYF TGTGCCAGCAGCTTAGGACTAGCGGGAACGGGCGAGCAGTACTTC
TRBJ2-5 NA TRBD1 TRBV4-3 CASSLEGGFGETQYF TGCGCCAGCAGCCTTGAAGGGGGCTTTGGGGAGACCCAGTACTTC
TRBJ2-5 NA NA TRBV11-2 CASSLESEETQYF TGTGCCAGCAGCTTAGAGAGCGAAGAGACCCAGTACTTC
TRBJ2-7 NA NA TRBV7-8 CASSARDRSYEQYF TGTGCCAGCAGCGCGAGGGACCGCTCCTACGAGCAGTACTTC